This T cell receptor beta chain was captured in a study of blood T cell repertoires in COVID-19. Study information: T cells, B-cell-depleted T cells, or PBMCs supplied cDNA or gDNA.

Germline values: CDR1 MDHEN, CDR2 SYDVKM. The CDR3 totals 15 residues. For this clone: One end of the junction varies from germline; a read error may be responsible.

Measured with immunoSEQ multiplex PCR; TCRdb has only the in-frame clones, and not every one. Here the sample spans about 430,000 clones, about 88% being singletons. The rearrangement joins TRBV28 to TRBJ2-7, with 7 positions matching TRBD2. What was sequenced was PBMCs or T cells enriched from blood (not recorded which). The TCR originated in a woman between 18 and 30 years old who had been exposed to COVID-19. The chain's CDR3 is CASSPFAGESYVQYF. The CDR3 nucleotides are TGTGCCAGCAGTCCCTTTGCGGGGGAGTCCTACGTGCAGTACTTC.